This T cell receptor beta chain emerged from a study of T cells after yellow fever vaccination. Study-wide findings and caveats: Reappearing after the booster were most of the clones from primary vaccination (about 95% CD4, approximately 85% CD8).

On this clonotype itself: Its antigen remains unidentified.

TCRdb re-analysed the 5' RACE reads in MiXCR, keeping a single row per CDR3 protein. Of over 250,000 distinct CDR3 sequences detected, 5.2% appear once; the ten largest clones hold more than 3%. CDR1 is SGHTA and CDR2 is FQGNSA in the germline V gene. Unmatched junction bases numbered 8, after V lost 2 bases and J lost 2 bases. This CDR3 has 16 amino acids. The source of this sequence is a man aged 18-30 years who received the YFV17D yellow fever vaccine. The sample here was CD4+ T cells sorted from PBMCs, taken on the day of the yellow fever booster vaccination. This chain links TRBV7-2 with TRBJ2-7, with TRBD2 matching over 8 bases. The CDR3 spells CASSLWGGGPTYEQYF. DNA of the CDR3: TGTGCCAGCAGCTTATGGGGCGGGGGGCCAACCTACGAGCAGTACTTC.